A single sample is the source of the 13 T cell receptor beta chains below, sequenced in a study of blood T cell repertoires in COVID-19. This table comes from immunoSEQ multiplex PCR, and its TCRdb copy is limited to in-frame clones, with some not included. The table lists tens of thousands of clones, roughly four fifths of them singletons. The sample taken for sequencing was peripheral blood. These receptor sequences come from a man aged 45 to 65 with active or convalescent COVID-19.

This rearrangement joins TRBV18 to TRBJ1-1; TRBD1 aligns across 7 bases. With 2 bases clipped from V and 2 bases from J, the junction kept 8 bases outside the gene matches. Germline V gene lookup returns CDR1 KGHSH and CDR2 LQKENI. There are 16 residues in the CDR3. CDR3 bases: TGTGCCAGCTCACCAGCCTACAGGGGCGACAACACTGAAGCTTTCTTT. This sequence encodes CASSPAYRGDNTEAFF. The whole variable domain, filled in from reference TRBV18 and TRBJ1-1, reads NAGVMQNPRHLVRRRGQEARLRCSPMKGHSHVYWYRQLPEEGLKFMVYLQKENIIDESGMPKERFSAEFPKEGPSILRIQQVVRGDSAAYFCASSPAYRGDNTEAFFGQGTRLTVV.

V usage is TRBV6-5 and J usage is TRBJ1-4, with 9 positions matching TRBD1. The germline gives CDR1 MNHEY, CDR2 SVGAGI. The junction had 3 bases not matched to a gene; V was cut back by 0 bases and J by 7 bases. The CDR3 loop spans 15 amino acids. This CDR3 reads CASSYSGTGFEKLFF. The CDR3 region has the DNA TGTGCCAGCAGTTACTCCGGGACAGGGTTTGAAAAACTGTTTTTT.

This clone was seen a few times. The chain carries TRBV5-1 and TRBJ2-1, with a weak D call TRBD2 (6 bases). V was trimmed by 4 bases and J by 1 base, leaving 18 bases between them. The germline CDR1 and CDR2 sequences are SGHRS and YFSETQ. This CDR3 has 17 residues. The CDR3 is CASSPTGEEYSYNEQFF. Here the CDR3 DNA reads TGCGCCAGCAGCCCTACGGGGGAGGAATATTCCTACAATGAGCAGTTCTTC.

The J gene is TRBJ2-3, the V gene TRBV6-1; the D is unclear. This CDR3 has 13 amino acids. The V and J ends lost 7 bases and 2 bases respectively, with 10 bases between them. The germline CDR1 and CDR2 sequences are MNHNS and SASEGT. In nucleotides, the CDR3 is TGTGCCAGCACCCCATCCCACACAGATACGCAGTATTTT. Its translation is CASTPSHTDTQYF.

The rearrangement links TRBV19 to TRBJ2-7, with a tentative D call TRBD2 (6 bases). This CDR3 comprises 14 residues. From germline, CDR1 is LNHDA and CDR2 SQIVND (reference sequence). Trimming cost V 5 bases and J 7 bases, with 18 bases left between them. CDR3 sequence reads: CASSRGTGEGEQYF. Written as DNA, the CDR3 is TGTGCCAGTAGTCGCGGGACGGGAGAGGGGGAGCAGTACTTC.

The rearrangement uses TRBV12-3 or TRBV12-4 and TRBJ2-3; D is ambiguous. Trimming pared 2 bases from V and 4 bases from J, leaving 7 bases between. This CDR3 region has 13 residues. In nucleotides, the CDR3 is TGTGCCAGCAGTTTACCCCAGGCAGATACGCAGTATTTT. It specifies CASSLPQADTQYF.

The chain joins TRBV7-2 to TRBJ1-5; unclear D gene. The germline CDR1 and CDR2 sequences are SGHTA and FQGNSA. The CDR3 loop spans 12 amino acids. The V end was cut by 2 bases, the J end by 3 bases, with 2 bases between. The CDR3 here is CASSLYNQPQHF. The CDR3 DNA reads as TGTGCCAGCAGCTTATACAATCAGCCCCAGCATTTT. The whole variable domain, filled in from reference TRBV7-2 and TRBJ1-5, reads GAGVSQSPSNKVTEKGKDVELRCDPISGHTALYWYRQSLGQGLEFLIYFQGNSAPDKSGLPSDRFSAERTGGSVSTLTIQRTQQEDSAVYLCASSLYNQPQHFGDGTRLSIL.

J is TRBJ2-3 and V is TRBV7-9; 8 bases map to TRBD2. V trimming: 1 base; J trimming: 0 bases; junction bases outside the gene matches: 12. This CDR3 is 19 amino acids long. The germline CDR1 and CDR2 sequences are SEHNR and FQNEAQ (reference sequence). The CDR3 region is CASSLGSSGGLKSTDTQYF. CDR3 sequence (DNA): TGTGCCAGCAGCTTAGGTTCCAGCGGGGGTCTCAAAAGCACAGATACGCAGTATTTT.

This chain links TRBV29-1 with TRBJ1-1, with D hard to call. Germline V gene data show CDR1 as SQVTM and CDR2 as ANQGSEA. CDR3 length: 13 amino acids. Trimming took off 7 bases at V and 3 bases at J, with 15 bases between the two ends. For the CDR3, the DNA is TGCAGCGCAGAGCTGTTCGAAGACACTGAAGCTTTCTTT. Its translation: CSAELFEDTEAFF.

This chain connects TRBV10-3 to TRBJ2-1, with 9 nucleotides matching TRBD2. V dropped 5 bases and J dropped 4; count of bases not matched to a gene: 3. From germline, CDR1 is ENHRY and CDR2 SYGVKD. The CDR3 consists of 14 residues. CDR3 nucleotide sequence: TGTGCCATCAGTAGGGCGGGGGGGTACAATGAGCAGTTCTTC. Residues: CAISRAGGYNEQFF.

J is TRBJ1-4 and V is TRBV5-1; 10 bases line up with TRBD1. Germline CDR1 SGHRS, CDR2 YFSETQ. Trimming removed 4 bases from V and 0 bases from J; junction bases left unmatched: 6. CDR3 length: 17 amino acids. The CDR3 DNA follows: TGCGCCAGCAGCAAGGGACAGGGGACCGCAACTAATGAAAAACTGTTTTTT. Its translation is CASSKGQGTATNEKLFF.

The count of this clone is one. The V gene is TRBV19, the J gene TRBJ1-5; TRBD1 aligns across 7 bases. V lost 7 bases and J lost 7; bases outside the gene matches: 13. Germline V lookup: CDR1 LNHDA, CDR2 SQIVND (reference sequence). The CDR3 is made up of 15 amino acids. CDR3 DNA: TGTGCCAGTACCCCGACAGGGCAGATGAGGCAGCCCCAGCATTTT. Protein: CASTPTGQMRQPQHF.

The table lists this clone with a count of one. The chain combines TRBV5-1 with TRBJ1-2; D might be TRBD1 (5 bases). V was clipped by 5 bases and J by 0 bases, with 11 bases between them. The CDR3 runs 14 residues. Germline-derived CDR1 and CDR2 are SGHRS and YFSETQ. The CDR3 DNA sequence: TGCGCCAGCAGTGGGGGGGAGGCTAACTATGGCTACACCTTC. Translating it yields CASSGGEANYGYTF.